The 5 T cell receptor beta chains below come from one sample, sequenced in a study of cytomegalovirus exposure and HLA in healthy donors. Method: immunoSEQ multiplex PCR; TCRdb's copy keeps in-frame clones and lacks some. Seen here are around 250,000 clones, around 90% observed once, and the top ten hold roughly 0.38%. Sequencing used PBMCs. The receptor set was obtained from a woman aged 18-29 years in good health and CMV-seronegative.

The rearrangement joins TRBV7-2 to TRBJ2-2; the D gene is possibly TRBD1 (5 bases). CDR1 is SGHTA, CDR2 FQGNSA, per germline. The CDR3 length is 15 residues. V was cut by 1 base and J by 6 bases, with 12 bases left in between. This chain's CDR3 is CASSLGRTNAGELFF. The DNA for the CDR3 is TGTGCCAGCAGCTTAGGCCGGACAAACGCCGGGGAGCTGTTTTTT. The full variable domain, in which reference TRBV7-2 and TRBJ2-2 provide the parts outside the CDR3, is GAGVSQSPSNKVTEKGKDVELRCDPISGHTALYWYRQSLGQGLEFLIYFQGNSAPDKSGLPSDRFSAERTGGSVSTLTIQRTQQEDSAVYLCASSLGRTNAGELFFGEGSRLTVL.

This clone was observed a few times. The identical CDR3 is also encoded by other nucleotide sequences in the sample. The CDR3 nucleotides are TGTGCCTGGGCGGGACAGGGAAATTCACCCCTCCACTTT. This gives the protein CAWAGQGNSPLHF. The chain employs TRBV30 and TRBJ1-6; 9 nucleotides match TRBD1. Per germline, CDR1 GTSNPN and CDR2 SVGIG (reference sequence). With V trimmed by 5 bases and J by 7 bases, 3 bases remained unmatched. CDR3 length equals 13 residues.

The V gene is TRBV6-4, the J gene TRBJ1-2; possibly TRBD1 for D (6 bases). This CDR3 region has 14 residues. V dropped 2 bases and J dropped 7 bases, with 14 bases sitting between them. CDR1 and CDR2 from the germline V gene are MRHNA and SNTAGT. The DNA of the CDR3 is TGTGCCAGCAGTGACGGGCAGGGGCTTGGTGGCTACACCTTC. This gives the protein CASSDGQGLGGYTF.

The J gene is TRBJ2-2, the V gene TRBV6-5, with TRBD1 as a possible D gene (5 bases). In germline, CDR1 is MNHEY, CDR2 SVGAGI. V lost 7 bases and J lost 0, with 12 bases in between. The CDR3 covers 15 residues. The CDR3 spells CASKARGSNTGELFF. The CDR3 DNA is TGTGCCAGCAAGGCAAGGGGCTCGAACACCGGGGAGCTGTTTTTT.

This chain connects TRBV7-2 to TRBJ2-7, with 10 positions matching TRBD2. The germline CDR1 and CDR2 sequences are SGHTA and FQGNSA. This CDR3 comprises 16 residues. V was pared by 2 bases and J by 1 base, with 5 bases of the junction left unmatched. CDR3 residues: CASSLSQAGGSYEQYF. CDR3 coding DNA: TGTGCCAGCAGCTTATCCCAAGCGGGGGGGTCCTACGAGCAGTACTTC. Full variable domain (remainder filled in from reference TRBV7-2 and TRBJ2-7): GAGVSQSPSNKVTEKGKDVELRCDPISGHTALYWYRQSLGQGLEFLIYFQGNSAPDKSGLPSDRFSAERTGGSVSTLTIQRTQQEDSAVYLCASSLSQAGGSYEQYFGPGTRLTVT.